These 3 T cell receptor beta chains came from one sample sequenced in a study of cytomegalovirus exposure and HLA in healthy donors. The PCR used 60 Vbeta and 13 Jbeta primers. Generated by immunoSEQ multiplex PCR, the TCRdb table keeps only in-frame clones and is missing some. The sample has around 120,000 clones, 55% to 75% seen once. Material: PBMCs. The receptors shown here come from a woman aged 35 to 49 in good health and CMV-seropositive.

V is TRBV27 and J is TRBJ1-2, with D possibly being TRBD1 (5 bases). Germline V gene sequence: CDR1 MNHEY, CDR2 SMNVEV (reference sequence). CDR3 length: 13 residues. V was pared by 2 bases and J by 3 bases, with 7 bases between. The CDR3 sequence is CASSLTRDYGYTF. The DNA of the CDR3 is TGTGCCAGCAGTTTAACCAGGGACTATGGCTACACCTTC.

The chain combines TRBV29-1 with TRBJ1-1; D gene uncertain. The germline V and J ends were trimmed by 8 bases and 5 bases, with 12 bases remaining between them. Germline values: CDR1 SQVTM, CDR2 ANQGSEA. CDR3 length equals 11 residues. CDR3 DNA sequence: TGCAGCACCTGGGGAGCGACTGAAGCTTTCTTT. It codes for CSTWGATEAFF.

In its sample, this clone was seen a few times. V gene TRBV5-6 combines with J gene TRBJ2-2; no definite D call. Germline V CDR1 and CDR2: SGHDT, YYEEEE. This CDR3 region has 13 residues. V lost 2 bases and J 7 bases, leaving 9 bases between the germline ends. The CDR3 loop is CASSFAGVGELFF. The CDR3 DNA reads TGTGCCAGCAGCTTCGCTGGAGTCGGGGAGCTGTTTTTT. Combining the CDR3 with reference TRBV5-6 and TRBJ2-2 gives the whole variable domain DAGVTQSPTHLIKTRGQQVTLRCSPKSGHDTVSWYQQALGQGPQFIFQYYEEEERQRGNFPDRFSGHQFPNYSSELNVNALLLGDSALYLCASSFAGVGELFFGEGSRLTVL.